This TCR beta chain was identified during a study of T cell responses to AZD1222 COVID-19 vaccine. The CDR3 contains 15 residues. From germline, CDR1 is MNHEY and CDR2 SVGEGT. Trimming left V 2 bases short and J 5 bases short, with 15 bases between. Findings of the study overall: Donors were mostly white British, more females; clonal diversity possibly underestimated. Epitopes outside B.1.351 and B.1.1.7 mutated regions reportedly drew nearly half of spike TCRs.

Worth noting for this clone: Its antigen remains unidentified.

Sequencing used immunoSEQ multiplex PCR; TCRdb keeps in-frame clones, though not all of them. The table lists roughly 150,000 clones, about nine tenths of them singletons. Sequences were derived from peripheral blood, sampled on day 0 of AZD1222 vaccination. The receptor was isolated from an adult in good health. The V gene is TRBV6-2 or TRBV6-3, the J gene TRBJ2-5, with D maybe TRBD2 (6 bases). CDR3 in DNA: TGTGCCAGCAGTTACGGAGGGGCGGGCCGGGAGACCCAGTACTTC. Protein sequence: CASSYGGAGRETQYF.